Below are 12 T cell receptor beta chains sequenced from a single sample in a study of CD8 T cells in ankylosing spondylitis (dated by TCRdb to the late 2010s). Study-wide conclusions, independent of this receptor: A TCR beta motif of about 8 highly homologous amino acid variants appeared characteristic of blood from ankylosing spondylitis patients.

The library relied on 5' RACE. The sequencing machine was an Illumina HiSeq 2500. The public reads were quality trimmed at Q25 with fastp and then assembled into clones with MiXCR by TCRdb, keeping productive beta chains. Rows with a matching CDR3 protein are joined into one entry that keeps the most common DNA and genes. A total of about 540,000 distinct CDR3 sequences appear in this sample, over 9.5% of them only once. Jointly, the top ten make up about 6.5% of the sample. These receptors' targets are unknown. The sample taken for sequencing was blood, either unsorted or a sorted T cell fraction (not recorded which). The receptor set was obtained from a male donor with ankylosing spondylitis.

The chain is built from TRBV7-8 and TRBJ2-7; maybe TRBD2 (6 bases). V gave up 2 bases and J gave up 0 bases, with 11 bases separating them. The length of the CDR3 is 15 residues. Germline CDR1 SGHVS, CDR2 FQNEAQ. This chain's CDR3 is CASSLRRGASYEQYV. The CDR3 DNA is TGTGCCAGCAGCTTAAGGCGGGGTGCCTCCTACGAGCAGTACGTC.

This clonotype was counted between two and nine times. V and J are TRBV29-1 and TRBJ2-1; D gene ambiguous. V lost 4 bases to trimming and J lost 9 bases, with 10 bases between them. The CDR3 has 11 residues. Germline CDR1 reads SQVTM; CDR2 reads ANQGSEA. CDR3 region: CSVGGSLEQFF. The CDR3 DNA follows: TGCAGCGTTGGCGGCAGCCTTGAGCAGTTCTTC.

The rearrangement links TRBV10-3 to TRBJ1-3; weak D call: TRBD1 (5 bases). CDR3 length: 15 amino acids. V dropped 10 bases and J dropped 0 bases, with 16 bases sitting between them. Looked up from germline, CDR1 is ENHRY and CDR2 is SYGVKD. The CDR3 sequence is CATQDRPSSGNTIYF. The CDR3 nucleotides are TGTGCCACGCAAGACAGACCGAGCTCTGGAAACACCATATATTTT.

The chain uses TRBV5-1 and TRBJ2-2, with 7 bases matching TRBD2. The CDR3 length is 18 residues. J gave up 6 bases and V 1 base, and 15 bases lay outside the gene matches. In germline, CDR1 is SGHRS, CDR2 YFSETQ. CDR3 amino acids: CASSLRLRSGIRAGELFF. CDR3 sequence (DNA): TGCGCCAGCAGCTTGAGGTTGCGGAGCGGGATTCGCGCCGGGGAGCTGTTTTTT.

Only a few counts were recorded for this clonotype. J is TRBJ2-1 and V is TRBV24-1, with 8 bases identical to TRBD2. V lost 1 base and J lost 7; bases outside the gene matches: 11. The V gene's germline CDR1 is KGHDR and CDR2 SFDVKD. This CDR3 comprises 17 residues. The CDR3: CATSDFSGGRSVNEQFF. The CDR3 bases are TGTGCCACCAGTGATTTCTCGGGCGGGAGGTCTGTAAATGAGCAGTTCTTC.

This clonotype was picked up a small number of times. V and J are TRBV18 and TRBJ2-1; D is perhaps TRBD1 or TRBD2 (6 bases each). The CDR3 totals 16 residues. V shed 3 bases and J shed 8 bases, with 20 bases lying between them. Germline CDR1 reads KGHSH; CDR2 reads LQKENI. For the CDR3, the DNA is TGTGCCAGCTCACCCCTTAGGGGGGCACTGAGAGATGAGCAGTTCTTC. This gives the protein CASSPLRGALRDEQFF. The full variable domain, with the rest looked up from reference TRBV18 and TRBJ2-1, is NAGVMQNPRHLVRRRGQEARLRCSPMKGHSHVYWYRQLPEEGLKFMVYLQKENIIDESGMPKERFSAEFPKEGPSILRIQQVVRGDSAAYFCASSPLRGALRDEQFFGPGTRLTVL.

To note about this clonotype: A much larger clonotype is one base distant, so this may be a read error. The gene calls are TRBV6-4 and TRBJ2-1, with TRBD2 as a possible D gene (5 bases). This CDR3 region has 15 residues. Germline-derived CDR1 and CDR2 are MRHNA and SNTAGT. DNA for the CDR3: TGTGCCAGCAGTGAGGCGGGCAACTCCTACAATGAGCAGTCCTTC. Translating gives CASSEAGNSYNEQSF.

The table lists this clonotype with many counts. V is TRBV2 and J is TRBJ2-1; 7 bases fit TRBD2. Germline lookup yields CDR1 SNHLY and CDR2 FYNNEI. After removal of 6 bases from V and 4 bases from J, the junction contained 9 bases not matched to a gene. This CDR3 comprises 15 residues. The CDR3 region has the DNA TGTGCCAGCAGGTTCCCGGGGGAGGGGTACAATGAGCAGTTCTTC. This encodes CASRFPGEGYNEQFF.

This clonotype was observed a few times. The V call is TRBV18, the J call TRBJ1-1, with D possibly being TRBD1 (6 bases). There are 13 residues in the CDR3. Germline V gives CDR1 KGHSH, CDR2 LQKENI. V was trimmed by 7 bases and J by 6 bases, leaving 15 bases between them. The DNA of the CDR3 is TGTGCCAGCTTACCGGGGGCAAGGTCTGAAGCTTTCTTT. It encodes CASLPGARSEAFF.

Many counts were recorded for this clonotype. CDR3 amino acids: CSASSGTLYNSPLHF. CDR3 bases: TGCAGTGCTAGTTCCGGGACCCTCTATAATTCACCCCTCCACTTT. V gene TRBV20-1 combines with J gene TRBJ1-6; maybe TRBD1 (5 bases). There are 15 residues in the CDR3. Germline V lookup: CDR1 DFQATT, CDR2 SNEGSKA (reference sequence). V lost 3 bases to trimming and J lost 3 bases, with 12 bases between them.

This clonotype was counted between two and nine times. This chain joins TRBV6-5 and TRBJ2-3; 7 bases are a match to TRBD2. CDR3 size: 15 residues. Per germline, CDR1 MNHEY and CDR2 SVGAGI. The J segment lost 2 bases and the V segment lost 4 bases, leaving 6 bases of the junction unmatched. The CDR3 nucleotides are TGTGCCAGCAGTTCCCAAGCGGGGTACACAGATACGCAGTATTTT. Its translation is CASSSQAGYTDTQYF.

The table lists this clonotype with many counts. The chain uses TRBV7-9 and TRBJ1-1; a possible D gene is TRBD1 (5 bases). This CDR3 is 14 amino acids long. The V gene lost 0 bases and the J gene lost 4 bases, with 9 bases spanning the gap. Germline V CDR1 and CDR2: SEHNR, FQNEAQ (reference sequence). This CDR3 is CASSLAGQGTEAFF. In DNA form, the CDR3 reads TGTGCCAGCAGCTTAGCGGGGCAGGGCACTGAAGCTTTCTTT. Supplemented by reference TRBV7-9 and TRBJ1-1, the full variable domain reads DTGVSQNPRHKITKRGQNVTFRCDPISEHNRLYWYRQTLGQGPEFLTYFQNEAQLEKSRLLSDRFSAERPKGSFSTLEIQRTEQGDSAMYLCASSLAGQGTEAFFGQGTRLTVV.